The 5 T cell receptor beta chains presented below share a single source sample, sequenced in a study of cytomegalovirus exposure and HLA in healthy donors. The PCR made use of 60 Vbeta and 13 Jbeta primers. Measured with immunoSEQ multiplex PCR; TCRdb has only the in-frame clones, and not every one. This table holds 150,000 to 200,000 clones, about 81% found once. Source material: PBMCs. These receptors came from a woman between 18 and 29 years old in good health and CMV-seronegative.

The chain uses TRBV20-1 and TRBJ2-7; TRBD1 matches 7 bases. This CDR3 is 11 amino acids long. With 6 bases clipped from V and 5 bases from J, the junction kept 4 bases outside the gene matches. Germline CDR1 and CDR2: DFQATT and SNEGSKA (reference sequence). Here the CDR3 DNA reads TGCAGTGCGACAGGGAGAGACGAGCAGTACTTC. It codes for CSATGRDEQYF.

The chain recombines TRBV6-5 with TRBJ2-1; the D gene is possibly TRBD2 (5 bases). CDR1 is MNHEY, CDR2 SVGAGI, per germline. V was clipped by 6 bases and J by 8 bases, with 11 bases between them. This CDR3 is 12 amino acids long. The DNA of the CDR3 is TGTGCCAGCAGCAACGGAGCGGATGAGCAGTTCTTC. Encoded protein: CASSNGADEQFF.

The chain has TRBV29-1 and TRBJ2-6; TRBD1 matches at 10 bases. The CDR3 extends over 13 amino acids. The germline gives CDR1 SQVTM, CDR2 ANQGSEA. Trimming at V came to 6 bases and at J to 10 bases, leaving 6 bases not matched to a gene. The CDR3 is CSVLRDRGNVLTF. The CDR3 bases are TGCAGCGTGCTCCGGGACAGGGGAAACGTCCTGACTTTC.

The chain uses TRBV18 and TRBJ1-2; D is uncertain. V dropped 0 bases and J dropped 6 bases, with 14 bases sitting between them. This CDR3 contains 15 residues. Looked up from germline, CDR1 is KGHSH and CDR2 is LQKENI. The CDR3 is CASSPPSVPRDGYTF. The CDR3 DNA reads TGTGCCAGCTCACCACCGTCGGTCCCCCGGGATGGCTACACCTTC.

The CDR3 protein is CASSLFPSGNTGELFF. Written as DNA, the CDR3 is TGTGCCAGCAGCTTATTTCCTAGCGGGAACACCGGGGAGCTGTTTTTT. The chain is built from TRBV7-3 and TRBJ2-2; 7 bases align to TRBD2. Germline V gene data show CDR1 as SGHTA and CDR2 as FQGTGA. The CDR3 has 16 residues. V gave up 2 bases and J gave up 1 base; unmatched junction bases: 4.